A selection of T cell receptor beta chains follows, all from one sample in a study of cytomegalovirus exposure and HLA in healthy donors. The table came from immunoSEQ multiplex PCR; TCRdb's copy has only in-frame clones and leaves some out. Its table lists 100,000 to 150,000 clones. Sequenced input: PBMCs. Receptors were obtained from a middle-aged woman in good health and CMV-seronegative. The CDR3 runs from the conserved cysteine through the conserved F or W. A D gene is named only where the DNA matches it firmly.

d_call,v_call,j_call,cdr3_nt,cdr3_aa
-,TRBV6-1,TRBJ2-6,TGTGCCAGCAGTCCTAGAGGGGCCAACGTCCTGACTTTC,CASSPRGANVLTF
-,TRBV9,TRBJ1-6,TGTGCCAGCAGCGTAGAAGGGGGAGACTCACCCCTCCACTTT,CASSVEGGDSPLHF
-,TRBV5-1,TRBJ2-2,TGCGCCAGCAAGCTTGAAGATCTCGGGGAGCTGTTTTTT,CASKLEDLGELFF
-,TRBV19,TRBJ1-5,TGTGCCAGTAGTCCGCACACCGTACAGCAGCCCCAGCATTTT,CASSPHTVQQPQHF
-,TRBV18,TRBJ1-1,TGTGCCAGCTCACCACAGGGGGTCGGGCCTGAAGCTTTCTTT,CASSPQGVGPEAFF
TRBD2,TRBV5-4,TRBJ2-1,TGTGCCAGCAGCTTGACTAGCGGGGTCTACAATGAGCAGTTCTTC,CASSLTSGVYNEQFF
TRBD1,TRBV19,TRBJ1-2,TGTGCCAGTAGTATACTACAGGGGGACTATGGCTACACCTTC,CASSILQGDYGYTF
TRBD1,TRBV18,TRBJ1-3,TGTGCCAGCTCCGAACCGGGACAGGACTCTGGAAACACCATATATTTT,CASSEPGQDSGNTIYF
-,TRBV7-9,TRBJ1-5,TGTGCCAGCAGCTTAGACAGGAGCAATCAGCCCCAGCATTTT,CASSLDRSNQPQHF
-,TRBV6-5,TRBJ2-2,TGTGCCAGTTTTACAGGGACGGGTACGACCGGGGAGCTGTTTTTT,CASFTGTGTTGELFF
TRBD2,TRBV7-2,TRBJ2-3,TGTGCCAGCAGCTTAGCGGGGCGGGGGGCCACAGATACGCAGTATTTT,CASSLAGRGATDTQYF
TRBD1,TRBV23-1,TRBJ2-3,TGCGCCAGCAGTCCTTGGACAGGGGGCTGCACAGATACGCAGTATTTT,CASSPWTGGCTDTQYF
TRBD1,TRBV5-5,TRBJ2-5,TGTGCCAGCAGCTTCGACAGGGGGGACGAGACCCAGTACTTC,CASSFDRGDETQYF
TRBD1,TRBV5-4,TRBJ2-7,TGTGCCAGCAGCTCCCCACTAGGGACAGGGGCCTACGAGCAGTACTTC,CASSSPLGTGAYEQYF
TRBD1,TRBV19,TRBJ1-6,TGTGCCAGTTGCGGACAGGGGCCCACTTCACCCCTCCACTTT,CASCGQGPTSPLHF
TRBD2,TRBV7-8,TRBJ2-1,TGTGCCAGCAGCTTCCAGCGGGGGACCTACAATGAGCAGTTCTTC,CASSFQRGTYNEQFF
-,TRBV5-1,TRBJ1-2,TGCGCCAGCAGCTTTGAGGGTAACGTCTATGGCTACACCTTC,CASSFEGNVYGYTF
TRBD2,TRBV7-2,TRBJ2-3,TGTGCCAGCAGCTTAGCGGCTAGCGGGCCGGGAGATACGCAGTATTTT,CASSLAASGPGDTQYF